The 25 T cell receptor beta chains presented below share a single source sample, sequenced in a study of control samples from healthy donors and cancer patients (dated by TCRdb to 2019 to 2021). Library construction relied on the immunoSEQ multiplex PCR assay. TCRdb provides this immuneACCESS table in a form limited to in-frame rearrangements. Some clones are lacking; in checked studies, under half of them reflect an unresolved V gene, and why the rest are absent is not known. In all, the sample holds fewer than 200,000 clones, and almost 90% of those were seen once. About 1.4% of the sample goes to the ten largest clones. The specimen sequenced was blood. These receptors were obtained from a woman aged 50 to 65 in good health.

The chain recombines TRBV29-1 with TRBJ1-5; the D gene is possibly TRBD1 (6 bases). CDR1 is SQVTM and CDR2 is ANQGSEA in the germline V gene. Deletions cut 6 bases from V and 2 bases from J, with 20 bases between. CDR3 length equals 16 residues. CDR3 coding DNA: TGCAGCGTCGCAATAGGGAGGGGGTCCGGCAATCAGCCCCAGCATTTT. Translation gives CSVAIGRGSGNQPQHF.

V gene TRBV27 combines with J gene TRBJ2-7; D is ambiguous. Between the trimmed V and J ends, which lost 2 bases and 3 bases, there was a span of 11 bases. CDR3 length: 14 residues. Per germline, CDR1 MNHEY and CDR2 SMNVEV (reference sequence). CDR3 sequence: CASSLGQSYYEQYF. The DNA for the CDR3 is TGTGCCAGCAGTTTAGGGCAGAGTTACTACGAGCAGTACTTC.

The J gene is TRBJ1-3, the V gene TRBV7-2; no clear D. CDR3 size: 17 residues. The germline CDR1 and CDR2 sequences are SGHTA and FQGNSA. V lost 1 base and J 0 bases, leaving 13 bases between the germline ends. The CDR3 bases are TGTGCCAGCAGCTTAGAGATGGCAACCTACTCTGGAAACACCATATATTTT. Encoded protein: CASSLEMATYSGNTIYF. Supplemented by reference TRBV7-2 and TRBJ1-3, the full variable domain reads GAGVSQSPSNKVTEKGKDVELRCDPISGHTALYWYRQSLGQGLEFLIYFQGNSAPDKSGLPSDRFSAERTGGSVSTLTIQRTQQEDSAVYLCASSLEMATYSGNTIYFGEGSWLTVV.

Concerning this clone itself: Other DNA sequences in this specimen translate into the identical CDR3. The chain is built from TRBV15 and TRBJ1-1; D is perhaps TRBD1 (5 bases). Germline assignment: CDR1 LNHNV and CDR2 YYDKDF (reference sequence). Trimming took off 9 bases at V and 5 bases at J, with 19 bases between the two ends. There are 14 residues in the CDR3. Written as DNA, the CDR3 is TGTGCCACTACCCTACAGGCCCTAAGGACTGAAGCTTTCTTT. This sequence encodes CATTLQALRTEAFF.

This chain links TRBV19 with TRBJ2-6; D uncertain. Germline V gene sequence: CDR1 LNHDA, CDR2 SQIVND (reference sequence). V lost 9 bases and J 0 bases, leaving 6 bases between the germline ends. The CDR3 runs to 13 residues. CDR3 DNA sequence: TGTGCCAGCTCGGACTCTGGGGCCAACGTCCTGACTTTC. Protein product: CASSDSGANVLTF.

V is TRBV18 and J is TRBJ1-4; D is uncertain. The length of the CDR3 is 15 residues. V gave up 3 bases and J gave up 0 bases, with 8 bases separating them. Germline V gene data show CDR1 as KGHSH and CDR2 as LQKENI. The CDR3 loop is CASSPLHTTNEKLFF. In DNA, the CDR3 is TGTGCCAGCTCACCCCTGCATACAACTAATGAAAAACTGTTTTTT.

The rearrangement joins TRBV9 to TRBJ2-3, with D unresolved. Germline V CDR1 and CDR2: SGDLS, YYNGEE. V lost 3 bases, J lost 5 bases, and 10 bases lay in between. The CDR3 covers 13 residues. CDR3 protein: CASSEHHKDTQYF. Here the CDR3 DNA reads TGTGCCAGCAGCGAGCATCACAAAGATACGCAGTATTTT.

The genes are TRBV5-4 and TRBJ1-3; no clear D gene. Germline V lookup: CDR1 SGHNT, CDR2 YYREEE (reference sequence). CDR3 length: 14 residues. Trimming took 0 bases from V and 4 from J, leaving 8 bases between them. The CDR3 DNA is TGTGCCAGCAGCTTGGACGGACCCGGAAACACCATATATTTT. Amino acids: CASSLDGPGNTIYF.

This clone came up once. The rearrangement links TRBV27 to TRBJ1-6; possibly TRBD1 for D (6 bases). This CDR3 contains 12 residues. In germline, CDR1 is MNHEY, CDR2 SMNVEV (reference sequence). V lost 7 bases and J lost 9, with 10 bases in between. The CDR3 sequence: CASKGGVSPLHF. Written as DNA, the CDR3 is TGTGCCAGCAAGGGGGGGGTTTCACCCCTCCACTTT.

The rearrangement joins TRBV6-6 to TRBJ2-5; no reliable D call. The germline CDR1 and CDR2 sequences are MNHNY and SVGAGI (reference sequence). The CDR3 is 12 residues long. Trimming cost V 2 bases and J 3 bases, with 4 bases left between them. The CDR3 protein is CASSYGEETQYF. The CDR3 nucleotides read TGTGCCAGCAGTTACGGGGAAGAGACCCAGTACTTC.

The chain joins TRBV9 to TRBJ2-3; TRBD2 matches at 7 bases. CDR1 and CDR2 from the germline V gene are SGDLS and YYNGEE. This CDR3 comprises 16 residues. With V trimmed by 3 bases and J by 3 bases, 10 bases remained unmatched. The CDR3 nucleotides are TGTGCCAGCAGCGCTGCCCCCAGCGGGGAAACAGATACGCAGTATTTT. It encodes CASSAAPSGETDTQYF. The variable domain in full, with the rest retrieved from reference TRBV9 and TRBJ2-3, is DSGVTQTPKHLITATGQRVTLRCSPRSGDLSVYWYQQSLDQGLQFLIQYYNGEERAKGNILERFSAQQFPDLHSELNLSSLELGDSALYFCASSAAPSGETDTQYFGPGTRLTVL.

This chain joins TRBV24-1 and TRBJ1-1; D gene uncertain. The CDR3 is 13 residues long. Trimming pared 5 bases from V and 2 bases from J, leaving 8 bases between. Germline CDR1 and CDR2: KGHDR and SFDVKD. CDR3 protein: CATSASYNTEAFF. CDR3 sequence (DNA): TGTGCCACCAGTGCTTCGTATAACACTGAAGCTTTCTTT.

This chain links TRBV10-3 with TRBJ1-5; 8 bases fit TRBD1. CDR1 is ENHRY, CDR2 SYGVKD, per germline. The CDR3 length is 14 residues. V lost 6 bases to trimming and J lost 3 bases; unmatched junction nucleotides: 4. This chain's CDR3 is CAISLDRVNQPQHF. CDR3 in DNA: TGTGCCATCAGCTTGGACAGGGTCAATCAGCCCCAGCATTTT.

The chain links TRBV29-1 to TRBJ2-7; D is possibly TRBD1 or TRBD2 (5 bases each). This CDR3 has 13 residues. V was clipped by 6 bases and J by 8 bases, with 20 bases between them. Germline assignment: CDR1 SQVTM and CDR2 ANQGSEA. The CDR3 region is CSVRTRGVFQQYF. As DNA, the CDR3 is TGCAGCGTCCGAACGAGGGGAGTTTTTCAGCAGTACTTC.

This chain uses TRBV5-6 with TRBJ1-2; D call uncertain. V was cut by 2 bases and J by 0 bases, with 20 bases left in between. Per the germline V gene, CDR1 is SGHDT and CDR2 is YYEEEE. The CDR3 extends over 18 amino acids. The CDR3 sequence is CASSFPRDRGRTNYGYTF. The CDR3 nucleotides read TGTGCCAGCAGCTTCCCCCGTGACCGTGGACGGACTAACTATGGCTACACCTTC.

The V call is TRBV18, the J call TRBJ1-3; 10 nucleotides agree with TRBD1. The CDR3 spans 16 residues. CDR1 KGHSH and CDR2 LQKENI come from the germline V gene. J was trimmed by 2 bases and V by 4 bases; bases with no gene match: 5. The CDR3 region has the DNA TGTGCCAGCTCACTTCAGGACAGGGGGACTGGAAACACCATATATTTT. It specifies CASSLQDRGTGNTIYF.

This chain uses TRBV6-1 with TRBJ1-6; D ambiguous. CDR3 length equals 13 residues. The V end was cut by 3 bases, the J end by 5 bases, with 5 bases between. CDR1 is MNHNS, CDR2 SASEGT, per germline. DNA for the CDR3: TGTGCCAGCAGTGAGGCAGATAATTCACCCCTCCACTTT. Translated: CASSEADNSPLHF.

The V call is TRBV24-1, the J call TRBJ2-2, with 8 bases fitting TRBD1. Germline CDR1 is KGHDR and CDR2 is SFDVKD. This CDR3 is built from 15 residues. V was clipped by 1 base and J by 5 bases; unmatched bases: 2. The CDR3 DNA is TGTGCCACCAGTGATTTACAGGGGGTAACCGGGGAGCTGTTTTTT. Residues: CATSDLQGVTGELFF.

V gene TRBV20-1 combines with J gene TRBJ1-2; the D is unclear. The CDR3 covers 11 residues. Trimming took off 6 bases at V and 6 bases at J, with 11 bases between the two ends. Germline V gives CDR1 DFQATT, CDR2 SNEGSKA (reference sequence). CDR3 bases: TGCAGTGCCATAGAGGGAGATGGCTACACCTTC. Translated, it gives CSAIEGDGYTF.

The chain uses TRBV7-2 and TRBJ1-2, with 7 bases fitting TRBD1. V lost 5 bases and J lost 0; bases outside the gene matches: 6. The CDR3 contains 15 residues. From germline, CDR1 is SGHTA and CDR2 FQGNSA. DNA for the CDR3: TGTGCCAGCAGCCCACAGGGGTGGACTAACTATGGCTACACCTTC. Its translation: CASSPQGWTNYGYTF.

The rearrangement links TRBV9 to TRBJ1-1; D ambiguous. From germline, CDR1 is SGDLS and CDR2 YYNGEE. Trimming stripped 2 bases from V and 4 bases from J, with 12 bases between. The CDR3 is 14 amino acids. The CDR3 loop is CASSVRQRATEAFF. As DNA, the CDR3 is TGTGCCAGCAGCGTGAGGCAGAGGGCCACTGAAGCTTTCTTT.

The chain recombines TRBV9 with TRBJ1-4; 8 bases align to TRBD1. The trim removed 4 bases at V and 6 bases at J, leaving 8 bases unmatched. Germline V gene sequence: CDR1 SGDLS, CDR2 YYNGEE. The CDR3 sequence is 15 residues long. The CDR3 protein is CASSLTGTGDEKLFF. DNA for the CDR3: TGTGCCAGCAGCTTAACCGGGACAGGTGATGAAAAACTGTTTTTT.

The chain couples TRBV9 to TRBJ1-3; D is ambiguous. The CDR3 totals 17 residues. CDR1 SGDLS and CDR2 YYNGEE come from the germline V gene. Trimming took 3 bases from V and 0 from J, leaving 16 bases between them. CDR3 sequence: CASSGGSTAYSGNTIYF. Written as DNA, the CDR3 is TGTGCCAGCAGCGGAGGGAGTACGGCCTACTCTGGAAACACCATATATTTT.

The rearrangement links TRBV11-2 to TRBJ2-7; possibly TRBD1 or TRBD2 for D (5 bases each). The V gene's germline CDR1 is SGHAT and CDR2 FQNNGV. There are 14 residues in the CDR3. V was trimmed by 1 base and J by 9 bases, leaving 16 bases between them. The CDR3 DNA reads TGTGCCAGCAGCTTAGTACGGTTCTCGGGACGGCAGTACTTC. This gives the protein CASSLVRFSGRQYF.

The chain recombines TRBV19 with TRBJ2-7; a weak D match, TRBD1 (6 bases). The V gene lost 1 base and the J gene lost 5 bases, with 18 bases spanning the gap. In germline, CDR1 is LNHDA, CDR2 SQIVND (reference sequence). The CDR3 is 16 residues long. CDR3 nucleotide sequence: TGTGCCAGTAGTATAGGGGCCGGGCAGGGGATCCACGAGCAGTACTTC. Amino acids: CASSIGAGQGIHEQYF.